The 10 T cell receptor beta chains below all came from one sample that was sequenced in a study of blood T cell repertoires in COVID-19. This table comes from immunoSEQ multiplex PCR, and its TCRdb copy is limited to in-frame clones, with some not included. Here the sample spans 300,000 or so clones, roughly 90% being singletons. Sequencing used peripheral blood. The receptors stem from a man between 18 and 29 years old who had recovered from COVID-19.

This clone has a single count. The chain uses TRBV27 and TRBJ2-1; 11 nucleotides line up with TRBD1. The V gene's germline CDR1 is MNHEY and CDR2 SMNVEV (reference sequence). CDR3 length equals 14 residues. V lost 6 bases, J lost 9 bases, and 7 bases stayed unmatched. CDR3 residues: CASSGDRGIGEQFF. The CDR3 nucleotides are TGTGCCAGCAGCGGGGACAGGGGGATAGGTGAGCAGTTCTTC.

The chain links TRBV5-1 to TRBJ1-1, with a weak D call TRBD1 (6 bases). V lost 5 bases and J lost 3, with 17 bases in between. This CDR3 comprises 15 residues. Germline CDR1 is SGHRS and CDR2 is YFSETQ. The CDR3 sequence: CASSPIPGADTEAFF. The CDR3 nucleotides read TGCGCCAGCAGTCCAATCCCAGGGGCGGACACTGAAGCTTTCTTT.

The chain has TRBV27 and TRBJ2-7; 15 positions match TRBD2. Germline CDR1 and CDR2: MNHEY and SMNVEV (reference sequence). The CDR3 has 16 amino acids. After removal of 6 bases from V and 3 bases from J, the junction contained 6 bases not matched to a gene. The CDR3 coding sequence is TGTGCCAGCAGGGGACTAGCGGGAGGCCCATACTACGAGCAGTACTTC. Amino acid sequence: CASRGLAGGPYYEQYF.

This chain connects TRBV4-3 to TRBJ2-3; 7 positions agree with TRBD2. Germline V CDR1 and CDR2: LGHNA, YSLEER. This CDR3 has 15 residues. Losses at the gene ends were 0 bases for V and 2 bases for J; bases not matched to a gene: 2. The CDR3 is CASSQEAGFTDTQYF. The CDR3 region has the DNA TGCGCCAGCAGCCAAGAAGCGGGATTCACAGATACGCAGTATTTT.

In this sample, this clone turned up once. The chain has TRBV5-4 and TRBJ1-1, with no clear D. Germline V gene data show CDR1 as SGHNT and CDR2 as YYREEE (reference sequence). The CDR3 is made up of 13 amino acids. Trimming left V 4 bases short and J 3 bases short, with 10 bases between. As DNA, the CDR3 is TGTGCCAGCAGCCCTGGGCACTACACTGAAGCTTTCTTT. Translated, it gives CASSPGHYTEAFF.

The chain links TRBV4-1 to TRBJ1-1, with 10 bases lining up with TRBD1. The CDR3 covers 16 residues. V dropped 5 bases and J dropped 1; count of bases not matched to a gene: 7. CDR1 is MGHRA and CDR2 is YSYEKL in the germline V gene. The CDR3 nucleotides are TGCGCCAGCAGCATCCGACAGGGGGCAGCGAACACTGAAGCTTTCTTT. Protein product: CASSIRQGAANTEAFF.

V gene TRBV3-1 (or the pseudogene TRBV3-2) combines with J gene TRBJ2-2; D may be TRBD2 (6 bases). V was cut by 2 bases and J by 7 bases, with 8 bases left in between. CDR1 LGHDT and CDR2 YNNKEL come from the germline V gene (reference sequence). CDR3 length: 13 amino acids. The chain's CDR3 is CASSQTGVGELFF. The CDR3 bases are TGTGCCAGCAGCCAAACGGGGGTCGGGGAGCTGTTTTTT.

In DNA, the CDR3 is TGTGCCAGCAGACCGGGACAGGGATACGAGCAGTACTTC. This gives the protein CASRPGQGYEQYF. V and J are TRBV7-9 and TRBJ2-7; the match to TRBD1 covers 9 bases. The CDR3 covers 13 residues. The J segment lost 4 bases and the V segment lost 6 bases, leaving 4 bases of the junction unmatched. Germline lookup yields CDR1 SEHNR and CDR2 FQNEAQ (reference sequence).

The chain has TRBV7-8 and TRBJ2-2; 8 positions match TRBD2. V dropped 1 base and J dropped 3; count of bases not matched to a gene: 10. The germline V gene encodes CDR1 SGHVS and CDR2 FQNEAQ. CDR3 size: 18 residues. The DNA of the CDR3 is TGTGCCAGCAGCTTAGTCGGAGGACCGGGAGGGTACACCGGGGAGCTGTTTTTT. Its translation: CASSLVGGPGGYTGELFF.

This chain joins TRBV7-9 and TRBJ1-3; D is uncertain. The CDR3 has 14 amino acids. Trimming took 1 base from V and 2 from J, leaving 6 bases between them. Per the germline V gene, CDR1 is SEHNR and CDR2 is FQNEAQ (reference sequence). The CDR3 DNA sequence: TGTGCCAGCAGCTTAGAACAAACTGGAAACACCATATATTTT. Residues: CASSLEQTGNTIYF.